This TCR beta chain was observed in a study of Tregs in tolerant kidney transplant recipients. Across the whole study: The nonmyeloablative bone marrow transplants came from related graft donors, with transient mixed chimerism.

Thawed PBMCs were FACS-sorted into unstimulated CD4+CD25+CD127- regulatory T cells, CD4+CD25- non-regulatory cells, CD4 and CD8 cells. Details on this clone: This specimen includes other DNA sequences encoding the same CDR3.

The method was immunoSEQ multiplex PCR; TCRdb's version includes in-frame clones alone and lacks a portion of them. The sample holds some 66,000 clones; roughly 90% are singletons and the top ten take roughly 11%. The CDR3 runs to 14 residues. The clonotype was recovered from a human donor who received a combined kidney and bone marrow transplant. The source was CD8+ T cells from blood, collected before the transplant. This chain uses TRBV21-1 with TRBJ1-6; TRBD1 is taken as the D call from the table, unchecked against the DNA. TRBV21-1 is a pseudogene segment. The CDR3 loop is CASMRDRNYSPLHF. CDR3 DNA: TGTGCCAGCATGAGGGACAGGAACTATTCACCCCTCCACTTT.